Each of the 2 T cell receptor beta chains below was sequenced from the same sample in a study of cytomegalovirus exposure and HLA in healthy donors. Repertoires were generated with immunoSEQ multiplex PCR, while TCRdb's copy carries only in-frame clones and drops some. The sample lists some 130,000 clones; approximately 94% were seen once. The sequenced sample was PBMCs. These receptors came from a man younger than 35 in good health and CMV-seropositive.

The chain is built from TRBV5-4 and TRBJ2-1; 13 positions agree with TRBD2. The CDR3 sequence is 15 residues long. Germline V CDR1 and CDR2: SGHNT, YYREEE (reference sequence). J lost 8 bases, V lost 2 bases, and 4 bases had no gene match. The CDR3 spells CASSFGLAGVDEQFF. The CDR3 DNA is TGTGCCAGCAGCTTTGGACTAGCGGGAGTGGATGAGCAGTTCTTC.

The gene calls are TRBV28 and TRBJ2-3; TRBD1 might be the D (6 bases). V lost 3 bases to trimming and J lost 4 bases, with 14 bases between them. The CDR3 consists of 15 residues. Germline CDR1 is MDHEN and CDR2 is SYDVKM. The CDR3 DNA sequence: TGTGCCAGCAGTTTCCCCCTTGGACAGTCAGATACGCAGTATTTT. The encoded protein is CASSFPLGQSDTQYF.